The clone carrying this T cell receptor (beta chain) was picked up many times. Its antigen is currently unknown. These data are taken from a study of T cells in Graves' hyperthyroidism and ophthalmopathy. Whole-study context: Peripheral blood was acquired at first diagnosis, ahead of any therapy whatsoever. Points from the study as a whole: Progression to ophthalmopathy was predicted a median of 6.5 months early.

A 10 ml volume of fresh peripheral blood provided the PBMCs. Amplification of TCR beta CDR3 regions used RNA as the template. Primed by the HTBI set, a first-round RT-PCR was run on the TCR CDR3. TCRdb independently ran MiXCR on the multiplex PCR reads; one entry per CDR3 protein. The sample carries 85,000 to 110,000 distinct CDR3 sequences, 47% recorded once. The sequence derives from a man in his forties with Graves' hyperthyroidism. Sequences were obtained from blood.

The CDR3 here is CASRRSSYEQYF. The CDR3 nucleotides are TGTGCCAGCAGGAGGAGCTCCTACGAGCAGTACTTC. The rearrangement uses TRBV28 and TRBJ2-7; no reliable D call. Germline V gives CDR1 MDHEN, CDR2 SYDVKM. V lost 6 bases and J lost 0, with 6 bases in between. The CDR3 loop spans 12 amino acids.